This T cell receptor (beta chain) was sequenced during a study of blood T cell repertoires in COVID-19. Study overall: PBMCs, B-cell-depleted T cells, or T cells were the source of the cDNA or gDNA that made up the material.

In the original processing: Nucleated cell counts were estimated from reference gene primer amplification. Produced via immunoSEQ multiplex PCR; TCRdb's table is partial and in-frame only. The DNA gave D and trimming, while V, J and clone size come from that table. The table records 150,000 to 200,000 clones, roughly 81% of them present only once. Seattle-derived patients entered the study during active infection and were followed longitudinally. The ends lost 2 bases at V and 4 bases at J; junction bases unmatched: 5. CDR1 SGHVS and CDR2 FNYEAQ come from the germline V gene. The CDR3 covers 15 residues.

The chain recombines TRBV7-6 with TRBJ2-3; 8 positions match TRBD2. Sequenced input: peripheral blood. This receptor was identified in a woman older than 75 with COVID-19, enrolled during active disease. CDR3 residues: CASSLISGAADTQYF. The CDR3 DNA reads TGTGCCAGCAGCTTAATTAGCGGGGCAGCAGATACGCAGTATTTT.